This T cell receptor (beta chain) derives from a study of cytomegalovirus exposure and HLA in healthy donors. This CDR3 is built from 13 residues. V lost 1 base and J lost 9, with 12 bases in between. The germline CDR1 and CDR2 sequences are LGHNA and YNFKEQ. Produced via immunoSEQ multiplex PCR; TCRdb's table is partial and in-frame only. This table has approximately 140,000 clones, around nine tenths appearing once. The sequenced sample was PBMCs. The rearrangement uses TRBV4-2 and TRBJ1-2, with D maybe TRBD1 (6 bases). This TCR was sampled from a woman aged 18-29 years in good health and CMV-seropositive. In nucleotides, the CDR3 is TGTGCCAGCAGCCAAGGGCAGGGGAATAGCTACACCTTC. It is translated as CASSQGQGNSYTF.